Listed below are T cell receptor beta chains from one sample, sequenced in a study of shared clonotypes between healthy human individuals. Here immunoSEQ multiplex PCR was the method, and the copy in TCRdb shows in-frame clones only, minus some. Of about 2.4 million clones listed, over 85% were seen once; the top ten hold 0.11% to 0.15%. What was sequenced was naive CD4+ T cells sorted from blood. The receptors derive from a man aged 18 to 29 in good health. Each CDR3 is given with its conserved first and last residue. The D gene is left open where the match is weak. Some rows have no size entry. The others give once, few or many, or a class for an expanded clone.

v_gene	j_gene	abundance	d_gene	CDR3aa	CDR3nt
TRBV2	TRBJ1-5	few	.	CASSEEGGGAPQHF	TGTGCCAGCAGTGAAGAGGGCGGAGGAGCGCCCCAGCATTTT
TRBV21-1	TRBJ2-6	once	.	CASSKGGRNCSGANVLTF	TGTGCCAGCAGCAAAGGGGGCAGGAATTGCTCTGGGGCCAACGTCCTGACTTTC
TRBV7-2	TRBJ1-1	.	.	CASSLVRALGTEAFF	TGTGCCAGCAGCTTGGTCAGGGCCTTGGGCACTGAAGCTTTCTTT
TRBV7-2	TRBJ2-1	.	TRBD1	CASSSTGGSYNEQFF	TGTGCCAGCAGCTCGACAGGGGGATCCTACAATGAGCAGTTCTTC
TRBV5-1	TRBJ2-7	once	TRBD1	CASSMLQGYEQYF	TGCGCCAGCAGCATGCTACAGGGGTACGAGCAGTACTTC
TRBV7-8	TRBJ2-3	.	TRBD2	CASSLVPGLALNGNPTAQYF	TGTGCCAGCAGCTTGGTACCGGGACTAGCTCTTAACGGAAACCCTACGGCGCAGTATTTT
TRBV10-3	TRBJ1-1	.	.	CAISESQAGTEAFF	TGTGCCATCAGTGAGTCGCAGGCGGGCACTGAAGCTTTCTTT
TRBV4-3	TRBJ2-3	.	TRBD2	CASSPNPGTRDTQYF	TGCGCCAGCAGCCCCAATCCCGGGACTAGGGATACGCAGTATTTT
TRBV2	TRBJ2-3	.	TRBD2	CASGGLAVTDTQYF	TGTGCCAGCGGGGGACTAGCGGTCACAGATACGCAGTATTTT
TRBV5-4	TRBJ2-1	.	.	CASSLVGGSYNEQFF	TGTGCCAGCAGCTTGGTTGGCGGCTCCTACAATGAGCAGTTCTTC
TRBV10-2	TRBJ2-7	.	TRBD2	CATAAPGGPREQYF	TGCGCCACAGCGGCCCCGGGAGGGCCGCGTGAGCAGTACTTC
TRBV10-2	TRBJ1-5	.	.	CASSGGGQGQPQHF	TGCGCCAGCAGTGGCGGGGGACAAGGTCAGCCCCAGCATTTT
TRBV7-9	TRBJ2-5	.	TRBD1	CASSPLTGPRETQYF	TGTGCCAGCAGCCCTTTGACAGGGCCTAGGGAGACCCAGTACTTC
TRBV5-8	TRBJ2-1	.	.	CASSLWDEQFF	TGTGCCAGCAGCTTATGGGATGAGCAGTTCTTC
TRBV5-1	TRBJ1-6	once	.	CASSLGLVSYNSPLHF	TGCGCCAGCAGCCTGGGGCTAGTCTCCTATAATTCACCCCTCCACTTT
TRBV30	TRBJ2-7	.	.	CAWSVPPVLAPYEQYF	TGTGCCTGGAGTGTACCCCCAGTACTGGCTCCCTACGAGCAGTACTTC
TRBV5-1	TRBJ2-3	.	.	CASSLAWVSAFDTQYF	TGCGCCAGCAGCTTGGCCTGGGTTTCAGCGTTCGATACGCAGTATTTT
TRBV27	TRBJ2-7	.	TRBD2	CASSTEQVAGSYEQYF	TGTGCCAGCAGCACTGAGCAGGTAGCGGGCTCCTACGAGCAGTACTTC
TRBV29-1	TRBJ2-6	.	.	CSVEGLGTGANVLTF	TGCAGCGTTGAAGGTCTGGGAACAGGGGCCAACGTCCTGACTTTC
TRBV18	TRBJ1-1	.	.	CASSLNLRDISMNTEAFF	TGTGCCAGCTCACTAAACCTACGGGACATCAGCATGAACACTGAAGCTTTCTTT
TRBV6-1	TRBJ1-6	.	.	CASSVLNSPLHF	TGTGCCAGCAGTGTTCTTAATTCACCCCTCCACTTT
TRBV30	TRBJ1-1	.	TRBD1	CAWGTGIVAEAFF	TGTGCCTGGGGGACAGGGATAGTCGCTGAAGCTTTCTTT
TRBV10-3	TRBJ2-1	.	TRBD2	CAIRTSGSSYNEQFF	TGTGCCATCAGAACTAGCGGGAGCTCCTACAATGAGCAGTTCTTC
TRBV11-1	TRBJ2-1	.	.	CASSPIIISYNEQFF	TGTGCCAGCAGCCCTATTATTATCTCCTACAATGAGCAGTTCTTC
TRBV14	TRBJ2-5	.	.	CASSQDYRQETQYF	TGTGCCAGCAGCCAAGATTACAGACAAGAGACCCAGTACTTC
TRBV19	TRBJ2-3	.	TRBD1	CASRQGADTQYF	TGTGCCAGTCGACAGGGTGCGGATACGCAGTATTTT
TRBV6-5	TRBJ2-7	.	.	CASSSRGYEQYF	TGTGCCAGCAGTTCTAGGGGTTACGAGCAGTACTTC
TRBV4-3	TRBJ2-4	.	TRBD2	CASSQEAGDIQYF	TGCGCCAGCAGCCAAGAAGCGGGGGACATTCAGTACTTC
TRBV6-5	TRBJ2-7	.	TRBD2	CASSSTSGATYEQYF	TGTGCCAGCAGTTCGACTAGCGGGGCTACCTACGAGCAGTACTTC
TRBV11-2	TRBJ1-2	once	.	CASSAQSGTPYGYTF	TGTGCCAGCAGCGCACAATCCGGGACACCGTATGGCTACACCTTC
TRBV6-5	TRBJ1-2	.	.	CASKTDYLSGYTF	TGTGCCAGCAAGACAGACTATCTATCTGGCTACACCTTC
TRBV7-3	TRBJ2-2	.	TRBD2	CASSLLAGGETGELFF	TGTGCCAGCAGCTTACTAGCGGGGGGTGAGACCGGGGAGCTGTTTTTT
TRBV9	TRBJ2-5	.	TRBD2	CASSVGASGSTQETQYF	TGTGCCAGCAGCGTAGGGGCTAGCGGGAGCACCCAAGAGACCCAGTACTTC
TRBV6-6	TRBJ2-7	.	TRBD2	CASSSREGSYEQYF	TGTGCCAGCAGTTCTCGGGAGGGTAGCTACGAGCAGTACTTC
TRBV7-3	TRBJ1-5	.	.	CASSFWGRDNQPQHF	TGTGCCAGCAGCTTTTGGGGGAGGGACAATCAGCCCCAGCATTTT
TRBV28	TRBJ2-5	.	.	CASSFAGRVQETQYF	TGTGCCAGCAGTTTTGCGGGCAGAGTCCAAGAGACCCAGTACTTC
TRBV27	TRBJ2-5	.	.	CASSSIPTSRETQYF	TGTGCCAGCAGTTCTATCCCCACTAGCCGAGAGACCCAGTACTTC
TRBV14	TRBJ2-3	.	.	CASSQDWSDLMDTQYF	TGTGCCAGCAGCCAAGATTGGTCAGACCTCATGGATACGCAGTATTTT